A single sample gave rise to the 14 T cell receptor beta chains below, sequenced in a study of cytomegalovirus exposure and HLA in healthy donors. In the PCR, 60 Vbeta and 13 Jbeta primers were used. The method was immunoSEQ multiplex PCR; TCRdb's version includes in-frame clones alone and lacks a portion of them. The sample shows about 92,000 clones, under 85% of them seen only once. The sequenced sample was PBMCs. All receptors derive from a middle-aged man in good health and CMV-seropositive.

There are a few counts of this clone. J is TRBJ2-7 and V is TRBV5-1; 9 nucleotides agree with TRBD1. CDR1 is SGHRS, CDR2 YFSETQ, per germline. This CDR3 spans 14 amino acids. V gave up 4 bases and J gave up 6 bases; unmatched junction bases: 8. CDR3 nucleotides: TGCGCCAGCAGCGCCGGGACAGGGCAAGGCGAGCAGTACTTC. It specifies CASSAGTGQGEQYF.

To note about this clone: The germline gene is not matched at one end of the junction; a read error may be the cause. This chain connects TRBV7-9 to TRBJ1-1, with 8 positions matching TRBD1. CDR3 length equals 12 residues. Germline-derived CDR1 and CDR2 are SEHNR and FQNEAQ (reference sequence). The CDR3 sequence: CSSSRTGLEAFF. CDR3 in DNA: TGTTCCAGCAGCCGGACAGGGCTAGAAGCTTTCTTT.

The chain combines TRBV7-2 with TRBJ2-3; D is unresolved. CDR1 and CDR2 (germline): SGHTA, FQGNSA. The V and J ends lost 3 bases and 1 base respectively, with 2 bases between them. This CDR3 contains 12 residues. CDR3 amino acids: CASSFGTDTQYF. The CDR3 nucleotides are TGTGCCAGCAGCTTCGGCACAGATACGCAGTATTTT. Based on the CDR3 plus reference TRBV7-2 and TRBJ2-3, the full variable domain is GAGVSQSPSNKVTEKGKDVELRCDPISGHTALYWYRQSLGQGLEFLIYFQGNSAPDKSGLPSDRFSAERTGGSVSTLTIQRTQQEDSAVYLCASSFGTDTQYFGPGTRLTVL.

This CDR3 reads CASSLMAGGPLHF. The CDR3 nucleotides are TGTGCCAGCAGCTTAATGGCCGGGGGGCCCCTCCACTTT. The chain couples TRBV7-8 to TRBJ1-6, with TRBD1 as a possible D gene (5 bases). Per the germline V gene, CDR1 is SGHVS and CDR2 is FQNEAQ. Trimming left V 2 bases short and J 13 bases short, with 12 bases between. The CDR3 extends over 13 amino acids.

The chain combines TRBV18 with TRBJ1-1; TRBD1 might be the D (6 bases). This CDR3 region has 16 residues. Deletions cut 2 bases from V and 5 bases from J, with 18 bases between. Germline V lookup: CDR1 KGHSH, CDR2 LQKENI. CDR3 sequence reads: CASSPGASRGATEAFF. The CDR3 DNA reads as TGTGCCAGCTCACCAGGCGCATCCCGGGGGGCAACTGAAGCTTTCTTT.

J is TRBJ2-2 and V is TRBV5-4, with TRBD1 identical over 10 bases. J was trimmed by 6 bases and V by 4 bases; bases with no gene match: 6. This CDR3 contains 15 residues. Germline V gene lookup returns CDR1 SGHNT and CDR2 YYREEE (reference sequence). CDR3 residues: CASSPDRGVSGELFF. CDR3 DNA: TGTGCCAGCAGCCCGGACAGGGGGGTATCCGGGGAGCTGTTTTTT. Complete variable domain (other parts from reference TRBV5-4 and TRBJ2-2): ETGVTQSPTHLIKTRGQQVTLRCSSQSGHNTVSWYQQALGQGPQFIFQYYREEENGRGNFPPRFSGLQFPNYSSELNVNALELDDSALYLCASSPDRGVSGELFFGEGSRLTVL.

The CDR3 region is CASSLDRGREQYF. CDR3 nucleotides: TGCGCCAGCAGTCTGGACAGGGGACGCGAGCAGTACTTC. V is TRBV4-1 and J is TRBJ2-7; 9 nucleotides align to TRBD1. V was pared by 6 bases and J by 6 bases, with 6 bases of the junction left unmatched. The V gene's germline CDR1 is MGHRA and CDR2 YSYEKL. The length of the CDR3 is 13 residues.

J is TRBJ1-2 and V is TRBV2, with TRBD1 identical over 10 bases. The CDR3 spans 15 residues. Germline CDR1 and CDR2: SNHLY and FYNNEI. V shed 3 bases and J 7 bases; nucleotides not matched to a gene: 8. The CDR3 DNA is TGTGCCAGCAGTGATTCGAGGACAGGGGGTTTTGGCTACACCTTC. Residues: CASSDSRTGGFGYTF.

The genes are TRBV30 and TRBJ2-7; TRBD1 matches at 9 bases. CDR1 is GTSNPN, CDR2 SVGIG, per germline (reference sequence). The CDR3 contains 15 residues. The ends lost 2 bases at V and 2 bases at J; junction bases unmatched: 7. CDR3 bases: TGTGCCTGGAGTCCGGGACAGGGTATCCCCTACGAGCAGTACTTC. This codes for CAWSPGQGIPYEQYF.

The rearrangement uses TRBV30 and TRBJ2-5, with TRBD2 matching over 9 bases. Trimming at V came to 2 bases and at J to 2 bases, leaving 6 bases not matched to a gene. Germline V gene sequence: CDR1 GTSNPN, CDR2 SVGIG (reference sequence). CDR3 length: 15 amino acids. CDR3 sequence: CAWSKAGGPQETQYF. CDR3 nucleotide sequence: TGTGCCTGGAGTAAAGCGGGGGGCCCGCAAGAGACCCAGTACTTC.

The chain is built from TRBV20-1 and TRBJ1-1; D not certain. V was pared by 6 bases and J by 10 bases, with 15 bases between. The CDR3 is 11 amino acids. Germline CDR1 is DFQATT and CDR2 is SNEGSKA (reference sequence). CDR3 protein: CSALDVRGAFF. CDR3 nucleotides: TGCAGTGCCCTGGACGTTCGGGGAGCTTTCTTT.

V and J are TRBV19 and TRBJ1-5; D is uncertain. V shed 3 bases and J shed 1 base, with 10 bases lying between them. In germline, CDR1 is LNHDA, CDR2 SQIVND (reference sequence). The CDR3 contains 15 residues. The CDR3 bases are TGTGCCAGTAGTATTTCATGGCAGAGCAATCAGCCCCAGCATTTT. Translated, it gives CASSISWQSNQPQHF.

Comment on this clone: The identical CDR3 is also encoded by other nucleotide sequences in the sample. The rearrangement joins TRBV5-5 to TRBJ1-1, with TRBD1 matching 7 bases. The V gene end was trimmed by 4 bases and the J gene end by 1 base; junction bases not matched to a gene: 7. Germline assignment: CDR1 SGHKS and CDR2 YYEKEE (reference sequence). CDR3 length equals 15 residues. CDR3 sequence: CASSLAGQSNTEAFF. The CDR3 bases are TGTGCCAGCAGCCTAGCGGGACAGTCGAACACTGAAGCTTTCTTT.

The V call is TRBV30, the J call TRBJ1-5; D might be TRBD1 (5 bases). Between the trimmed V and J ends, which lost 2 bases and 2 bases, there was a span of 13 bases. Germline assignment: CDR1 GTSNPN and CDR2 SVGIG (reference sequence). The CDR3 consists of 15 residues. DNA for the CDR3: TGTGCCTGGAGTCCGAGCTGGGGGGGCAATCAGCCCCAGCATTTT. Protein product: CAWSPSWGGNQPQHF.